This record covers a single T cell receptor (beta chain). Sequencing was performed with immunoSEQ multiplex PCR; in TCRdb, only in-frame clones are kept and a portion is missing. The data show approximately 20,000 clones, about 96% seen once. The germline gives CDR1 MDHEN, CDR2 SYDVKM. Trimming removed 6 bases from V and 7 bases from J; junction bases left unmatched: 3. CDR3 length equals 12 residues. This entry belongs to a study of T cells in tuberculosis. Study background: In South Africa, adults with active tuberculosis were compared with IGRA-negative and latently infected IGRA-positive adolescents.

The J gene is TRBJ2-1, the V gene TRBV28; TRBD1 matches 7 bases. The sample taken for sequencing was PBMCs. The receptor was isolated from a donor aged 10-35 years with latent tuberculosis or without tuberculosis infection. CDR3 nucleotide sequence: TGTGCCAGCAGAAACAGGGGAAATGAGCAGTTCTTC. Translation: CASRNRGNEQFF.